The clone carrying this TCR beta chain showed up many times. Germline CDR1 is MDHEN and CDR2 is SYDVKM. Losses at the gene ends were 7 bases for V and 2 bases for J; bases not matched to a gene: 2. This CDR3 has 12 amino acids. This entry comes from a study of T cells in Graves' hyperthyroidism and ophthalmopathy. TCR beta CDR3 region amplification was performed from RNA transcripts. Initially, a first-round RT-PCR of the TCR CDR3 employed the HTBI primer set. TCRdb redid the calling of the multiplex PCR reads with MiXCR, one entry per CDR3 protein. The data contain some 650,000 distinct CDR3 sequences, about a sixth of them seen just once; the ten biggest clones take up 2.5% to 4%.

The chain recombines TRBV28 with TRBJ2-7; 7 bases are a match to TRBD2. What was sequenced was blood. The TCR sequence derives from a woman aged 40-49 years with Graves' ophthalmopathy. The CDR3 DNA follows: TGTGCCAGCATGGGGAGGGCCTACGAGCAGTACTTC. It is translated as CASMGRAYEQYF.